A single sample is the source of the 13 T cell receptor beta chains below, sequenced in a study of cytomegalovirus exposure and HLA in healthy donors. Primers: 60 Vbeta forward and 13 Jbeta reverse. Sequenced by immunoSEQ multiplex PCR; TCRdb stores in-frame clones only, minus some. The sample includes 90,000 to 120,000 clones, 76% of them seen just once. Sequenced input: PBMCs. The receptors shown here come from a woman aged 18 to 35 in good health and CMV-seropositive.

This clone appeared once. J is TRBJ2-6 and V is TRBV18; no firm D call. Trimming stripped 0 bases from V and 0 bases from J, with 12 bases between. The germline gives CDR1 KGHSH, CDR2 LQKENI. The CDR3 spans 18 residues. CDR3 protein: CASSPPSGYYSGANVLTF. In DNA form, the CDR3 reads TGTGCCAGCTCACCACCCTCAGGATATTACTCTGGGGCCAACGTCCTGACTTTC.

The chain recombines TRBV30 with TRBJ1-1; D ambiguous. Germline lookup yields CDR1 GTSNPN and CDR2 SVGIG (reference sequence). The length of the CDR3 is 14 residues. V was shortened by 0 bases and J by 5 bases, with 13 bases between the two germline ends. The CDR3 loop reads CAWSVRSFGTEAFF. Here the CDR3 DNA reads TGTGCCTGGAGTGTTCGGTCATTCGGGACTGAAGCTTTCTTT.

The chain carries TRBV7-9 and TRBJ1-3; TRBD1 aligns across 8 bases. With V trimmed by 0 bases and J by 4 bases, 5 bases remained unmatched. CDR1 is SEHNR and CDR2 is FQNEAQ in the germline V gene (reference sequence). The CDR3 runs to 16 residues. The chain's CDR3 is CASSLAGQGGGNTIYF. The CDR3 DNA is TGTGCCAGCAGCTTAGCCGGACAGGGCGGGGGAAACACCATATATTTT.

Points on this clone: An end of the junction differs from the germline gene, which may be a read error. The V gene is TRBV29-1, the J gene TRBJ2-7; D perhaps matches TRBD1 (5 bases). The CDR3 is made up of 11 amino acids. The V gene's germline CDR1 is SQVTM and CDR2 ANQGSEA. This CDR3 reads CSATDSNEQYF. CDR3 coding DNA: TGCAGCGCGACAGACTCCAACGAGCAGTACTTC.

The rearrangement links TRBV2 to TRBJ1-1; TRBD1 agrees at 7 bases. After removal of 10 bases from V and 0 bases from J, the junction contained 14 bases not matched to a gene. The V gene's germline CDR1 is SNHLY and CDR2 FYNNEI. CDR3 length: 16 amino acids. The CDR3 spells CATAKSGTDMNTEAFF. CDR3 DNA sequence: TGTGCCACCGCGAAGTCCGGGACAGACATGAACACTGAAGCTTTCTTT.

This sequence joins TRBV5-3 and TRBJ2-4; 8 bases agree with TRBD2. TRBV5-3 is an open reading frame whose function is uncertain. V shed 4 bases, J shed 7 bases, and the junction held 13 bases outside the gene matches. The CDR3 spans 16 residues. The CDR3 sequence is CARSGIAGRLTNIQYF. The CDR3 region has the DNA TGTGCCAGAAGCGGGATAGCGGGGAGACTAACGAACATTCAGTACTTC.

V gene TRBV7-8 combines with J gene TRBJ2-7; 9 bases align to TRBD1. CDR1 and CDR2 (germline): SGHVS, FQNEAQ. The CDR3 runs 16 residues. Losses at the gene ends were 0 bases for V and 6 bases for J; bases not matched to a gene: 9. The CDR3 DNA follows: TGTGCCAGCAGCTTAGCTCCGGGACAGGGCTCTCTCGAGCAGTACTTC. As protein: CASSLAPGQGSLEQYF. Looking up the rest from reference TRBV7-8 and TRBJ2-7 gives the full variable domain: GAGVSQSPRYKVAKRGQDVALRCDPISGHVSLFWYQQALGQGPEFLTYFQNEAQLDKSGLPSDRFFAERPEGSVSTLKIQRTQQEDSAVYLCASSLAPGQGSLEQYFGPGTRLTVT.

The V gene is TRBV7-9, the J gene TRBJ1-1; D not resolved. The CDR3 runs to 13 residues. The germline gives CDR1 SEHNR, CDR2 FQNEAQ (reference sequence). Trimming took 4 bases from V and 1 from J, leaving 7 bases between them. This chain's CDR3 is CASSSRQNTEAFF. The CDR3 coding sequence is TGTGCCAGCAGCTCAAGACAGAACACTGAAGCTTTCTTT.

This clone was seen only once. CDR3 bases: TGCGCCAGCAGATTGACAGGGGGCAGGCCTGAAGCTTTCTTT. Translated: CASRLTGGRPEAFF. This sequence joins TRBV5-1 and TRBJ1-1; TRBD1 matches at 10 bases. Germline loops: CDR1 SGHRS, CDR2 YFSETQ. The CDR3 is 14 residues long. V was pared by 5 bases and J by 6 bases, with 7 bases of the junction left unmatched.

The genes are TRBV29-1 and TRBJ1-6; TRBD1 agrees at 10 bases. V was clipped by 6 bases and J by 8 bases; unmatched bases: 4. Germline V gene lookup returns CDR1 SQVTM and CDR2 ANQGSEA. The CDR3 runs 13 residues. The CDR3 bases are TGCAGCGTCGGACAGGGGGTGGATTCACCCCTCCACTTT. As protein: CSVGQGVDSPLHF.

The chain employs TRBV7-3 and TRBJ2-1; the match to TRBD2 covers 10 bases. The J segment lost 8 bases and the V segment lost 3 bases, leaving 7 bases of the junction unmatched. Germline lookup yields CDR1 SGHTA and CDR2 FQGTGA. This CDR3 has 15 residues. CDR3 DNA sequence: TGTGCCAGCAGCTTGGCTAGCGGGAGTGGCTATGAGCAGTTCTTC. This codes for CASSLASGSGYEQFF.

The chain links TRBV5-1 to TRBJ2-5, with 10 bases identical to TRBD2. The CDR3 consists of 17 residues. V gave up 0 bases and J gave up 5 bases; unmatched junction bases: 10. Germline assignment: CDR1 SGHRS and CDR2 YFSETQ. The CDR3 here is CASSLEASGSPWETQYF. The CDR3 DNA sequence: TGCGCCAGCAGCTTGGAGGCTAGCGGGAGTCCTTGGGAGACCCAGTACTTC.

This clone has just one count. The chain joins TRBV19 to TRBJ1-5; TRBD1 agrees at 7 bases. With V trimmed by 6 bases and J by 2 bases, 1 base remained unmatched. From germline, CDR1 is LNHDA and CDR2 SQIVND (reference sequence). The CDR3 extends over 13 amino acids. CDR3 sequence: CASRGTGNQPQHF. As DNA, the CDR3 is TGTGCCAGTAGAGGGACAGGCAATCAGCCCCAGCATTTT.